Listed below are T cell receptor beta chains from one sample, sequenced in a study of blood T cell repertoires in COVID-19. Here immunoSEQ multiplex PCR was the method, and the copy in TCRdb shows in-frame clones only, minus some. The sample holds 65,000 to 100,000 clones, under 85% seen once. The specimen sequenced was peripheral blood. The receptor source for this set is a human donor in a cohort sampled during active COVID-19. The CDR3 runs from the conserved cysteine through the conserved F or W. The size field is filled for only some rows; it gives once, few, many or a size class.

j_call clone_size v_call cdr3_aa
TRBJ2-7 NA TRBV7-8 CASSTRQQSYEQYF
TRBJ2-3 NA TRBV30 CAWSVAGAVGDTQYF
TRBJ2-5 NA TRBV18 CASSPQQETQYF
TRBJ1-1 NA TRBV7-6 CASSLVAAKNTEAFF
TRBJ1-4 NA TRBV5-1 CASSFNRQGTNEKLFF
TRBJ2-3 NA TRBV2 CASSRGGRADTQYF
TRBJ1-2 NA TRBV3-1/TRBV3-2 CASSQELGGVGYGYTF
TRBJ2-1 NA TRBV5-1 CASSRQDNEQFF
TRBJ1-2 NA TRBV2 CASSEYRTNYGYTF
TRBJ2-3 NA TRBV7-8 CASSRPGQGIADTQYF
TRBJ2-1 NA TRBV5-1 CASSLSLAGNNEQFF
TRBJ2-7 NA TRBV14 CASSRTGVLLYEQYF
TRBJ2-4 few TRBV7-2 CASSPGWSGDIQYF
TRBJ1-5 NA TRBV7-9 CASSHGGNSNQPQHF
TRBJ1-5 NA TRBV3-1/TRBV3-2 CASSQDVTENQPQHF
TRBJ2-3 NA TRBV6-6 CASSLAGGWTDTQYF
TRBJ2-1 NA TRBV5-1 CASSLGGAGSYNEQFF
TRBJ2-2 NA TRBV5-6 CASSLARGDTGELFF
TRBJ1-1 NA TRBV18 CASSPPGANTEAFF
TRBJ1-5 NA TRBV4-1 CASSQGQQGTQPQHF
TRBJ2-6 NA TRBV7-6 CASSLGTGYSSGANVLTF
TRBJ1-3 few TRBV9 CASSVEWSSGNTIYF
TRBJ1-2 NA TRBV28 CASRRQGIGGYTF
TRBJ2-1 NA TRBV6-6 CASSYSRVYNEQFF
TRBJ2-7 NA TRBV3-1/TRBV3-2 CASSQVGWASYEQYF
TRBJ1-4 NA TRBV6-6 CASSHLRGRVTNEKLFF
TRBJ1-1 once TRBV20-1 CSASGTGGTEAFF
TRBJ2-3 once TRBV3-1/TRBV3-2 CASSQSGGTDTQYF
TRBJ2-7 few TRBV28 CASSLMSGRLGEQYF
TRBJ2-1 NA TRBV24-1 CATSDLREQFF
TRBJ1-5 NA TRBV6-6 CASSSGTADPPQHF
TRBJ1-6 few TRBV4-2 CASSQEPGTGGNSPLHF
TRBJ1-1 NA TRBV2 CASRGDMRNTEAFF
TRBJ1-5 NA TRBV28 CATTPSGQGVGNQPQHF
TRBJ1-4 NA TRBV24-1 CATQGQNNEKLFF
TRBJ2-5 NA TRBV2 CASSETAETQYF
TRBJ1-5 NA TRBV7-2 CASTPQGGNQPQHF
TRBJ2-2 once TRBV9 CASSVDGGWTGELFF
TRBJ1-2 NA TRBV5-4 CASSYPLTRDRGSFTF
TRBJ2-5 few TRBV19 CATTLSGGRGETQYF
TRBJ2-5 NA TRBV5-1 CASSAPGTAKETQYF
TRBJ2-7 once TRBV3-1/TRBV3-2 CASSQDGLYRPYF
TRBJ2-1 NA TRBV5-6 CASSYRTWGYNEQFF
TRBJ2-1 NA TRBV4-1 CASSPADLGGNEQFF
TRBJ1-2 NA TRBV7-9 CASSLSGDRGLGGYTF
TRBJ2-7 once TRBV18 CASSPSGQGAYEQYF
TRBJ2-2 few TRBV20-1 CSASGQSAGGELFF
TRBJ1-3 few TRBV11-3 CASSPGGGSGNTIYF
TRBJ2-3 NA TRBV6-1 CASSELAGTGGRF
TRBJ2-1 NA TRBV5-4 CASSLAFGGAPNEQFF
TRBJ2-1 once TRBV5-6 CASSRGLAGGTSYNEQFF
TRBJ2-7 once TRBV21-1 CASSKESIASYEQYF
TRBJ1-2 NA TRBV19 CASTTLEVGTGDYGYTF
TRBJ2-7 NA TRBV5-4 CASSPRDRNEQYF
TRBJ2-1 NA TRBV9 CASSYRGYYEQFF
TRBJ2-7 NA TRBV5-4 CASSSRNRGYEQYF
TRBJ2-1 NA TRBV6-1 CASSEGGGSYNEQFF